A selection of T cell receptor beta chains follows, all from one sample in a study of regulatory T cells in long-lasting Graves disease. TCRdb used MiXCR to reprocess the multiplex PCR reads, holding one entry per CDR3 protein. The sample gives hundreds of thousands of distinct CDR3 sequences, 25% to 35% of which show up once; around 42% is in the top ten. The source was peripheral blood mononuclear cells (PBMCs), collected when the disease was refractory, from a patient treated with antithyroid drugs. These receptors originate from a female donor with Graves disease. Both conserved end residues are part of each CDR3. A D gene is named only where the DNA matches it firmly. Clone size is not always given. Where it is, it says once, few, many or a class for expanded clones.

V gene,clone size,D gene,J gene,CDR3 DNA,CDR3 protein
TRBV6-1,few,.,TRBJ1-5,TGTGCCAGCACCCCCGGTAGAGAGCTTAGTCAGCCCCAGCATTTT,CASTPGRELSQPQHF
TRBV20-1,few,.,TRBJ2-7,TGCAGTGCTAGACCCTCGGCGGCGAGTGGTAACTACGAGCAGTACTTC,CSARPSAASGNYEQYF
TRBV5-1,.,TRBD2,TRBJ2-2,TGCGCCAGCAGCCCCGAAGGCGGGAGAGAAGGGAACACCGGGGAGCTGTTTTTT,CASSPEGGREGNTGELFF
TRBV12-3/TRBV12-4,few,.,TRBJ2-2,TGTGCCAGCAGTTTACCCGGGGATAACGGGGAGCTGTTTTTT,CASSLPGDNGELFF
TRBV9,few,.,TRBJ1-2,TGTGCCAGCAGCGTAGGTAACACGGGGCATGGCTACACCTTC,CASSVGNTGHGYTF
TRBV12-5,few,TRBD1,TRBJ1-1,TGTGCTAGTGGTTTGGTATTGACAGGGGGCCCAATGAACACTGAAGCTTTCTTT,CASGLVLTGGPMNTEAFF
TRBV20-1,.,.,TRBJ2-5,TGCAGTGCTAGGGTTGGTCGTGTTAATTGGGAGACCCAGTACTTC,CSARVGRVNWETQYF
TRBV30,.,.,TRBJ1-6,TGTGCCTGGGGGACCCCCGGAGCCCTCCACTTT,CAWGTPGALHF
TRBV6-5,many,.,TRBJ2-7,TGTGCCAGCAGTTACGGTGGTGTACACGAGCAGTACTTC,CASSYGGVHEQYF
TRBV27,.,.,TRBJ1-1,TGTGCCAGCCTCCGTATGGGGGTGAACACTGAAGCTTTCTTT,CASLRMGVNTEAFF
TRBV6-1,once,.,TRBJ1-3,TGTGCCAGCAGTGAAGTTCCCCGGGGTAGGGGTGGAAACACCATATATTTT,CASSEVPRGRGGNTIYF
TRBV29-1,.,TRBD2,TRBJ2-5,TGCAGCGTTGAGTCTAGCGGGAGTGCAAAGACCCAGTACTTC,CSVESSGSAKTQYF
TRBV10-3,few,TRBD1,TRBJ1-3,TGTGCCATCAGTGAGCCGGGACAGACTGGAAACACCATATATTTT,CAISEPGQTGNTIYF
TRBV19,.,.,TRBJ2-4,TGTGCCAGTAGTATAGGTGGTGGAAATAAAAACATTCAGTACTTC,CASSIGGGNKNIQYF
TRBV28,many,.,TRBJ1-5,TGTGCCAGCAGTGGGGGGGGCGATCAGCCCCAGCATTTT,CASSGGGDQPQHF
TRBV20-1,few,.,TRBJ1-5,TGCAGTGCTAGGACGGTTGGCAATCAGCCCCAGCATTTT,CSARTVGNQPQHF
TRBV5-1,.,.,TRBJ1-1,TGCGCCAGCAATAGTCCGTCGCGGTTTAGTGGAAACACTGAAGCTTTCTTT,CASNSPSRFSGNTEAFF
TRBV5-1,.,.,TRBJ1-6,TGCGCCAGCAGCTTGGATTTCAGTGTCAGCTATCCACCCCTCCACTTT,CASSLDFSVSYPPLHF
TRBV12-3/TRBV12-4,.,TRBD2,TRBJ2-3,TGTGCCAGCCGCCAAGCGGGATATTCCACAGATACGCAGTATTTT,CASRQAGYSTDTQYF
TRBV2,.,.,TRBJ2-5,TGTGCCAGCTCAGTTCCCTCAGGGGAAGAGACCCAGTACTTC,CASSVPSGEETQYF
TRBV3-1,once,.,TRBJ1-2,TGTGCCAGCAGCAACGGGGGTGGTGGCTACACCTTC,CASSNGGGGYTF
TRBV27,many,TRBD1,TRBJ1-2,TGTGCCAGCAGTTTATCGAGGACAGGGCGTTATGGCTACACCTTC,CASSLSRTGRYGYTF
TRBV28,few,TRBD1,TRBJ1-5,TGTGCCAGCAGCCAGGTTTTCGGGACAGGGGTGAGCAATCAGCCCCAGCATTTT,CASSQVFGTGVSNQPQHF
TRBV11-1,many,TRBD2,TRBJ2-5,TGTGCCAGCAGCCCTATAGCGGGTTACCAAGAGACCCAGTACTTC,CASSPIAGYQETQYF
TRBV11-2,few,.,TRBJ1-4,TGTGCCAGCAGCCCCAGATCGGAGAAGGGTGAAAAACTGTTTTTT,CASSPRSEKGEKLFF
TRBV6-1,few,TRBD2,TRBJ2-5,TGTGCCAGCAGTAACTCAGCGGGAGTATCCGATGAGACCCAGTACTTC,CASSNSAGVSDETQYF
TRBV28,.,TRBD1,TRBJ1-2,TGTGCCAGCAGTTTAAATGGACAGGGCATTTATGGCTACACCTTC,CASSLNGQGIYGYTF